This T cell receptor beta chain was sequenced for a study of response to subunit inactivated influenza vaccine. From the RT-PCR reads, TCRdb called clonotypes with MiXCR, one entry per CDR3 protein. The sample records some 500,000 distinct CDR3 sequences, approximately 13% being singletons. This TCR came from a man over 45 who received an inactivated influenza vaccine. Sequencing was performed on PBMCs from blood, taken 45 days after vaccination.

The CDR3 sequence is CASSNFMTNEKLFF. Written as DNA, the CDR3 is TGTGCCAGCAGTAATTTTATGACTAATGAAAAACTGTTTTTT. J is TRBJ1-4 and V is TRBV12-3 or TRBV12-4, with D unclear. Deletions cut 5 bases from V and 2 bases from J, with 9 bases between. The CDR3 is 14 residues long.